The T cell receptor (beta chain) described here comes from a study of CD8+ T cells in alopecia areata. A FACSAria was used to sort CD4+ and CD8+ T cells. These cells came from PBMCs. The study's findings and limits: Compared with normal scalp, lesional scalp had higher clonality and more expanded CD8+ clones. Mice showed TCR sharing more clearly than patients did, possibly owing to HLA.

This clone turned up a few times. The antigen is unknown. V dropped 4 bases and J dropped 1 base, with 13 bases sitting between them. This CDR3 contains 15 residues. Germline V gives CDR1 ENHRY, CDR2 SYGVKD. cDNA prepared by RNA extraction and subsequent reverse transcription served as the template for sequencing. This table comes from immunoSEQ multiplex PCR, and its TCRdb copy is limited to in-frame clones, with some not included. The table lists around 190,000 clones, 45% to 70% of them singletons. The sequencing sample was made of CD8+ T cells sorted from blood. This TCR was sampled from a human donor in good health. V and J are TRBV10-3 and TRBJ2-5, with a weak D call TRBD2 (6 bases). CDR3 sequence: CAISVSGELQETQYF. CDR3 DNA sequence: TGTGCCATCAGTGTTTCGGGGGAACTCCAAGAGACCCAGTACTTC.